The TCR beta chain under discussion was sequenced for a study of metastatic and nonmetastatic thyroid tumors. Overall study: Across blood and tumor or nodule tissue, repertoires from malignant and benign thyroid patients were compared with one another.

Study conclusions and caveats: TCR beta diversity was reportedly significantly higher in malignant thyroid tumors than benign nodules, in blood and tumor.

This clone showed up just a few times. Its antigen is unknown. Authors' analysis steps: Variation in CDR3 across clinicopathological groups served as the basis for constructing a distant-metastasis classifier in papillary thyroid cancer. With MiXCR, TCRdb called clones anew from the PCR reads. These V and J calls are TCRdb output, not the study's own analysis. The profile shows 20,000 to 25,000 clones, around a fifth of them singletons. Nobody among the patients had been given any treatment before thyroid surgery. Trimming took 2 bases from V and 6 from J, leaving 5 bases between them. CDR1 is MNHEY, CDR2 SMNVEV, per germline (reference sequence). This CDR3 is built from 12 residues.

V is TRBV27 and J is TRBJ1-5; D is ambiguous. The source of this sequence is a male donor with papillary thyroid cancer or a benign thyroid nodule (not recorded which). Some clones in this sample may be carry-over from other donors' samples. The specimen sequenced was blood. The CDR3 region has the DNA TGTGCCAGCAGTTTAGTGGGTCAGCCCCAGCATTTT. Its translation: CASSLVGQPQHF.